This TCR beta chain emerged from a study of regulatory T cells in long-lasting Graves disease. Time point: persistent/refractory GD, antithyroid drugs over 5 years with positive TRAb. Generation of the TCR library employed RNA extracted from PBMCs. In building TCR beta libraries, iRepertoire HTBI primers were used together with Arm-PCR of CDR3 regions. Via MiXCR, TCRdb re-called the multiplex PCR reads, giving one row per CDR3 protein. The sample has roughly 500,000 distinct CDR3 sequences; 20% to 25% are singletons. Findings and caveats of the study: Persistent disease showed a preference for TRBV28, TRBJ1-2 and TRBJ2-5. The TCR repertoire of persistent Graves' patients was less diverse than that of newly diagnosed ones.

The CDR3 has 14 amino acids. Trimming at V came to 6 bases and at J to 2 bases, leaving 6 bases not matched to a gene. Ten or more counts support this clonotype. The target antigen is unknown. Sequenced here: peripheral blood mononuclear cells (PBMCs), sampled when the disease was refractory, from a patient treated with antithyroid drugs. The V call is TRBV12-3 or TRBV12-4, the J call TRBJ1-2; TRBD1 matches 7 bases. This receptor was taken from a female donor with Graves disease. The CDR3 sequence is CASRVVGQNYGYTF. The CDR3 nucleotides read TGTGCCAGCAGAGTCGTGGGACAGAACTATGGCTACACCTTC.